This passage covers 27 T cell receptor beta chains from one sample sequenced in a study of cytomegalovirus exposure and HLA in healthy donors. Repertoires were generated with immunoSEQ multiplex PCR, while TCRdb's copy carries only in-frame clones and drops some. The table records some 250,000 clones, around 90% of them present only once. Sequences were obtained from PBMCs. All receptors derive from a woman under 30 in good health and CMV-seronegative.

The chain links TRBV6-1 to TRBJ2-5; 11 bases fit TRBD1. CDR1 and CDR2 (germline): MNHNS, SASEGT. The CDR3 length is 15 residues. V trimming: 5 bases; J trimming: 4 bases; junction bases outside the gene matches: 6. CDR3 loop: CASSPLGTGGETQYF. For the CDR3, the DNA is TGTGCCAGCAGTCCCCTAGGGACAGGGGGAGAGACCCAGTACTTC.

This clone has only one observation. The chain employs TRBV6-5 and TRBJ1-3, with D unresolved. This CDR3 has 15 residues. With 0 bases removed from V and 0 bases from J, the gap between germline ends came to 6 bases. Germline CDR1 and CDR2: MNHEY and SVGAGI. CDR3 sequence (DNA): TGTGCCAGCAGTTACTCATCCGGCTCTGGAAACACCATATATTTT. It codes for CASSYSSGSGNTIYF.

DNA of the CDR3: TGTGCCAGCAGTGATGTGTATAGCAATCAGCCCCAGCATTTT. Translating gives CASSDVYSNQPQHF. The chain joins TRBV6-1 to TRBJ1-5; D is undetermined. Germline V gene lookup returns CDR1 MNHNS and CDR2 SASEGT. The CDR3 extends over 14 amino acids. V dropped 3 bases and J dropped 0 bases, with 6 bases sitting between them.

This clone was detected once. The identical CDR3 is also encoded by other nucleotide sequences in the sample. The J gene is TRBJ1-1, the V gene TRBV4-1; 7 nucleotides match TRBD1. Germline V gene sequence: CDR1 MGHRA, CDR2 YSYEKL. CDR3 length: 13 residues. V lost 6 bases to trimming and J lost 1 base; unmatched junction nucleotides: 2. The CDR3 reads CASSHRGNTEAFF. The CDR3 coding sequence is TGCGCCAGCAGTCACAGGGGGAACACTGAAGCTTTCTTT.

This chain joins TRBV30 and TRBJ2-3, with D perhaps TRBD1 (6 bases). This CDR3 has 13 residues. The V gene lost 1 base and the J gene lost 7 bases, with 12 bases spanning the gap. Germline CDR1 GTSNPN, CDR2 SVGIG (reference sequence). The CDR3 DNA follows: TGTGCCTGGAGTGGGGACAACGGTAATACGCAGTATTTT. Amino acids: CAWSGDNGNTQYF.

The V call is TRBV5-6, the J call TRBJ1-1; no clear D gene. V was clipped by 4 bases and J by 7 bases, with 14 bases between them. The CDR3 has 13 residues. The V gene's germline CDR1 is SGHDT and CDR2 YYEEEE. CDR3 in amino acids: CASSPGRILEAFF. CDR3 bases: TGTGCCAGCAGCCCGGGGAGAATACTTGAAGCTTTCTTT.

V gene TRBV5-4 combines with J gene TRBJ2-5; 10 bases line up with TRBD1. Per germline, CDR1 SGHNT and CDR2 YYREEE (reference sequence). Trimming took 4 bases from V and 3 from J; bases not matched to a gene: 6. The CDR3 runs 15 residues. CDR3 coding DNA: TGTGCCAGCAGCGTCCAGACAGGGGGCAAAGAGACCCAGTACTTC. Translating it yields CASSVQTGGKETQYF.

The chain employs TRBV4-3 and TRBJ2-3; no firm D call. The V and J ends lost 1 base and 1 base respectively, with 9 bases between them. CDR3 length equals 15 residues. Germline V gene lookup returns CDR1 LGHNA and CDR2 YSLEER. The CDR3 spells CASSQAGFRTDTQYF. The CDR3, as DNA: TGCGCCAGCAGCCAAGCCGGGTTCCGCACAGATACGCAGTATTTT.

The chain links TRBV18 to TRBJ2-3, with 13 bases that match TRBD2. CDR1 and CDR2 (germline): KGHSH, LQKENI. The CDR3 has 18 residues. V shed 3 bases and J 4 bases; nucleotides not matched to a gene: 10. In DNA, the CDR3 is TGTGCCAGCTCACCCTCAGGACTAGCGGGGGCGTGGGCAGATACGCAGTATTTT. Its translation is CASSPSGLAGAWADTQYF.

The chain is built from TRBV10-3 and TRBJ2-3; 11 bases agree with TRBD1. CDR1 is ENHRY, CDR2 SYGVKD, per germline. J lost 1 base, V lost 7 bases, and 10 bases had no gene match. The length of the CDR3 is 17 residues. The CDR3 sequence is CAITPGQGVRGTDTQYF. CDR3 nucleotides: TGTGCCATCACTCCGGGACAGGGGGTTAGAGGCACAGATACGCAGTATTTT.

The chain joins TRBV13 to TRBJ1-5; tentatively, D is TRBD1 (5 bases). CDR3 length equals 12 residues. Germline-derived CDR1 and CDR2 are PRHDT and FYEKMQ (reference sequence). V was trimmed by 2 bases and J by 6 bases, leaving 5 bases between them. The CDR3 DNA follows: TGTGCCAGCAGCTTACAGGGTCAGCCCCAGCATTTT. Translation gives CASSLQGQPQHF.

J is TRBJ2-7 and V is TRBV20-1, with D possibly matching TRBD2 (5 bases). Germline-derived CDR1 and CDR2 are DFQATT and SNEGSKA (reference sequence). V was clipped by 6 bases and J by 3 bases, with 9 bases between them. The CDR3 is 11 amino acids. As DNA, the CDR3 is TGCAGTGCCCGGACTGGCTACGAGCAGTACTTC. Its translation is CSARTGYEQYF.

The chain couples TRBV11-2 to TRBJ2-5; 10 positions match TRBD2. Germline loops: CDR1 SGHAT, CDR2 FQNNGV. Trimming cost V 1 base and J 1 base; bases outside gene matches: 9. This CDR3 has 18 residues. DNA of the CDR3: TGTGCCAGCAGCTTAGTATTGCCTAGCGGGGGTATCCAAGAGACCCAGTACTTC. Residues: CASSLVLPSGGIQETQYF.

The chain joins TRBV11-2 to TRBJ2-1; 7 positions agree with TRBD1. CDR3 length: 14 residues. J was trimmed by 2 bases and V by 5 bases; bases with no gene match: 3. Looked up from germline, CDR1 is SGHAT and CDR2 is FQNNGV. CDR3 in DNA: TGTGCCAGCAGCCCGGGGACAGCCTACAATGAGCAGTTCTTC. Encoded protein: CASSPGTAYNEQFF.

The chain uses TRBV19 and TRBJ1-5; D is possibly TRBD1 (6 bases). This CDR3 contains 12 residues. Germline V CDR1 and CDR2: LNHDA, SQIVND (reference sequence). The V gene lost 8 bases and the J gene lost 7 bases, with 12 bases spanning the gap. CDR3: CASGGEGQPQHF. The CDR3 DNA follows: TGTGCCAGTGGGGGCGAGGGACAGCCCCAGCATTTT. Using reference TRBV19 and TRBJ1-5 for the parts outside the CDR3, the full variable domain is DGGITQSPKYLFRKEGQNVTLSCEQNLNHDAMYWYRQDPGQGLRLIYYSQIVNDFQKGDIAEGYSVSREKKESFPLTVTSAQKNPTAFYLCASGGEGQPQHFGDGTRLSIL.

The V call is TRBV7-9, the J call TRBJ1-1; D gene uncertain. The CDR3 contains 13 residues. The V end lost 5 bases, the J end lost 10 bases, and 17 bases lay between the germline ends. Germline CDR1 and CDR2: SEHNR and FQNEAQ (reference sequence). The CDR3: CASSPHQDLPAFF. The CDR3 DNA reads as TGTGCCAGCAGCCCTCACCAGGACTTGCCAGCTTTCTTT.

The chain is built from TRBV7-2 and TRBJ1-2; D might be TRBD1 (6 bases). CDR1 SGHTA and CDR2 FQGNSA come from the germline V gene. The CDR3 is 13 residues long. The V end lost 5 bases, the J end lost 7 bases, and 14 bases lay between the germline ends. CDR3 bases: TGTGCCAGCAGCCTGACAGGTCTCGGTGGCTACACCTTC. Its translation: CASSLTGLGGYTF.

This chain connects TRBV28 to TRBJ1-2; TRBD1 agrees at 7 bases. This CDR3 region has 13 residues. In germline, CDR1 is MDHEN, CDR2 SYDVKM. J lost 4 bases, V lost 6 bases, and 5 bases had no gene match. The CDR3 DNA reads TGTGCCAGCAGGTCGGGACAGCTCTATGGCTACACCTTC. It encodes CASRSGQLYGYTF.

This clone was counted once. The gene calls are TRBV5-4 and TRBJ1-1; 7 nucleotides line up with TRBD1. CDR1 and CDR2 (germline): SGHNT, YYREEE (reference sequence). The junction had 7 bases not matched to a gene; V was cut back by 0 bases and J by 5 bases. This CDR3 has 15 amino acids. CDR3 sequence reads: CASSLGTLTGTEAFF. The DNA of the CDR3 is TGTGCCAGCAGCTTGGGGACATTGACAGGGACTGAAGCTTTCTTT.

The V and J genes are TRBV25-1 and TRBJ1-2, with D tentatively TRBD1 (6 bases). From germline, CDR1 is MGHDK and CDR2 SYGVNS. Trimming removed 3 bases from V and 2 bases from J, with 16 bases in between. The CDR3 contains 16 residues. Written as DNA, the CDR3 is TGTGCCAGCAGTGACTCAACAGGGATGCTCAACTATGGCTACACCTTC. Translation gives CASSDSTGMLNYGYTF.

The chain employs TRBV27 and TRBJ1-2; no firm D call. The CDR3 is 16 amino acids. Per the germline V gene, CDR1 is MNHEY and CDR2 is SMNVEV (reference sequence). V lost 3 bases to trimming and J lost 7 bases, with 21 bases between them. The CDR3 DNA sequence: TGTGCCAGCAGTTTCGACGCGGGAGGGCTTTCGGGTGGCTACACCTTC. Translated, it gives CASSFDAGGLSGGYTF.

The rearrangement joins TRBV4-1 to TRBJ2-5; D possibly corresponds to TRBD2 (5 bases). The CDR3 contains 16 residues. The V end lost 0 bases, the J end lost 4 bases, and 15 bases lay between the germline ends. The germline V gene has CDR1 MGHRA and CDR2 YSYEKL. The CDR3 sequence: CASSQDSASRAETQYF. For the CDR3, the DNA is TGCGCCAGCAGCCAAGATTCGGCTTCGAGGGCAGAGACCCAGTACTTC.

This chain connects TRBV2 to TRBJ2-7; TRBD1 matches at 10 bases. Trimming removed 2 bases from V and 0 bases from J; junction bases left unmatched: 16. CDR1 is SNHLY, CDR2 FYNNEI, per germline. The CDR3 loop spans 20 amino acids. The CDR3 DNA sequence: TGTGCCAGCAGTGAACCCATCTTAAAAATGGACAGGGGGTTCTCCTACGAGCAGTACTTC. Translating gives CASSEPILKMDRGFSYEQYF.

J is TRBJ2-1 and V is TRBV6-6; weak D call: TRBD2 (6 bases). Trimming took 0 bases from V and 1 from J, leaving 10 bases between them. Germline V gene lookup returns CDR1 MNHNY and CDR2 SVGAGI (reference sequence). This CDR3 comprises 16 residues. The CDR3, as DNA: TGTGCCAGCAGTTACTCAATCGGGGGTTCCTACAATGAGCAGTTCTTC. Encoded protein: CASSYSIGGSYNEQFF.

This chain links TRBV19 with TRBJ2-1, with D perhaps TRBD2 (6 bases). V shed 0 bases and J shed 3 bases, with 12 bases lying between them. Germline V gives CDR1 LNHDA, CDR2 SQIVND (reference sequence). The CDR3 length is 16 residues. The CDR3 is CASSIERGRYYNEQFF. The CDR3 nucleotides are TGTGCCAGTAGTATAGAGCGGGGCAGGTACTACAATGAGCAGTTCTTC.

This clone was recorded only once. The V gene is TRBV29-1, the J gene TRBJ2-3; D uncertain. CDR1 SQVTM and CDR2 ANQGSEA come from the germline V gene. V lost 6 bases and J lost 4, with 17 bases in between. The CDR3 has 14 residues. CDR3 nucleotides: TGCAGCGTCAATGGTCCAAAAGAGCCAGATACGCAGTATTTT. This sequence encodes CSVNGPKEPDTQYF.

Points on this clone: This sample includes further DNA sequences coding for the same CDR3. The chain uses TRBV2 and TRBJ2-2; maybe TRBD2 (6 bases). This CDR3 region has 13 residues. Germline V gene lookup returns CDR1 SNHLY and CDR2 FYNNEI. The V gene lost 6 bases and the J gene lost 1 base, with 6 bases spanning the gap. CDR3 sequence: CASRRENTGELFF. CDR3 sequence (DNA): TGTGCCAGCAGGCGGGAGAACACCGGGGAGCTGTTTTTT.